One T cell receptor beta chain is described in this entry. Its antigen is as yet unknown. CDR3 length equals 13 residues. V gave up 6 bases and J gave up 10 bases, with 16 bases separating them. The data belong to a study of response to subunit inactivated influenza vaccine. The study, taken as a whole, reports: Few additional T cells are recruited per seasonal influenza vaccination, authors suggested.

TCRdb re-called the RT-PCR reads with MiXCR, one entry per CDR3 protein. The top ten hold about 12% of the sample, which has under 550,000 distinct CDR3 sequences, approximately 7.2% seen once. The chain joins TRBV12-3 or TRBV12-4 to TRBJ2-1; tentative D call: TRBD1 (6 bases). The source is a man between 45 and 75 years old who received an inactivated influenza vaccine. Sequenced material: PBMCs from blood, taken approximately 25 months after vaccination. CDR3 loop: CASRPDSVAEQFF. In DNA, the CDR3 is TGTGCCAGCAGACCGGACAGCGTCGCGGAGCAGTTCTTC.